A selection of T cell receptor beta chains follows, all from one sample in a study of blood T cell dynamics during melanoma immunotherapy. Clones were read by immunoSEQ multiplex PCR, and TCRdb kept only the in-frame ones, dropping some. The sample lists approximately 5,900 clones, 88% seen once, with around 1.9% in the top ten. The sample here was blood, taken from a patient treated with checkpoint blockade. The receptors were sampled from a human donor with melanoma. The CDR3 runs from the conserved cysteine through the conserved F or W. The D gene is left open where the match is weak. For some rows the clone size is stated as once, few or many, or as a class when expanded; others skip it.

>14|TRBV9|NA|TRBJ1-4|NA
TGTGCCAGCAGCGAGGGGGTTACTAATGAAAAACTGTTTTTT
CASSEGVTNEKLFF
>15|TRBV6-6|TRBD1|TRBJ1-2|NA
TGTGCCAGCAGTTACACTCGAGGGGACAGCTATGGCTACACCTTC
CASSYTRGDSYGYTF
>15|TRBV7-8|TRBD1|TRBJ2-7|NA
TGTGCCAGCAGCACGGACGCAGGGGGCTCCTACGAGCAGTACTTC
CASSTDAGGSYEQYF
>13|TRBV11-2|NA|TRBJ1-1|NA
TGTGCCAGCAGCTTAAGCCTCGTTCTTGAAGCTTTCTTT
CASSLSLVLEAFF
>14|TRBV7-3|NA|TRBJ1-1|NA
TGTGCCAGCAGCTTAGGGACGGTGAACACTGAAGCTTTCTTT
CASSLGTVNTEAFF
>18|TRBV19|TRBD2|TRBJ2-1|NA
TGTGCCAGTAGTTCTGGACTAGCGGGGGGATCGTTGAACAATGAGCAGTTCTTC
CASSSGLAGGSLNNEQFF
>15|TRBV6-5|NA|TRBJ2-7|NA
TGTGCCAGCAGTTACAGGGTAACCCTATTGTACGAGCAGTACTTC
CASSYRVTLLYEQYF
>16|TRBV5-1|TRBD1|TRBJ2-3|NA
TGCGCCAGCAGCATCGGGACAGGGGGTATCGGAGATACGCAGTATTTT
CASSIGTGGIGDTQYF
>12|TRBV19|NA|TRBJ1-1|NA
TGTGCCACCTCGGGCCTTTCTCCAGCTGCTTTCTTT
CATSGLSPAAFF
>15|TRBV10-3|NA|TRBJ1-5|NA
TGTGCCATCAGTGATAGGGGTCAGAGCAATCAGCCCCAGCATTTT
CAISDRGQSNQPQHF
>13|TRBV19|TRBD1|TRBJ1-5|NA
TGTGCCAGTGGGACAGGGGGCGATCAGCCCCAGCATTTT
CASGTGGDQPQHF
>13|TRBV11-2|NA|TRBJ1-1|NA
TGTGCCAGCGAAAGAACGGCGAACACTGAAGCTTTCTTT
CASERTANTEAFF
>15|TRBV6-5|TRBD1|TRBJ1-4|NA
TGTGCCAGCAGTTACCGCAGGGGGGCCGGGGAAAAACTGTTTTTT
CASSYRRGAGEKLFF
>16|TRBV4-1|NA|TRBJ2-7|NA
TGCGCCAGCAGCCAATACGTAGGGAGTTTGGGCTACGAGCAGTACTTC
CASSQYVGSLGYEQYF
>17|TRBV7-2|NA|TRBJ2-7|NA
TGTGCCAGCAGCTTAGCGCCGGGACGGAGACTTTCCTACGAGCAGTACTTC
CASSLAPGRRLSYEQYF
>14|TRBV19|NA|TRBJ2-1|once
TGTGCCAGTAGTATCAGCCAACCCTACAATGAGCAGTTCTTC
CASSISQPYNEQFF
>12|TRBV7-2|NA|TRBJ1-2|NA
TGTGCCAGCAGCGCGGACCCTTATGGCTACACCTTC
CASSADPYGYTF
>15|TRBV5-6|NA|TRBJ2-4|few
TGTGCCAGCAGCTGGGCCCCGGGACCTCAAAACATTCAGTACTTC
CASSWAPGPQNIQYF
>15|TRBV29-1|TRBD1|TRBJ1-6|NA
TGCAGCGTTGCCGTGGCGGACAGGGGGAATTCACCCCTCCACTTT
CSVAVADRGNSPLHF
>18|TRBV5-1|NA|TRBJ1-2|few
TGCGCCAGCAGCTTGGCTCCGGTTAGAGCAGAGGCTAACTATGGCTACACCTTC
CASSLAPVRAEANYGYTF
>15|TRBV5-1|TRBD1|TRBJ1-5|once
TGCGCCAGCAGCCAAGCAGGGGGGAGCAATCAGCCCCAGCATTTT
CASSQAGGSNQPQHF
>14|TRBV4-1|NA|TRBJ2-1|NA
TGCGCCAGCAGCCAGTTAAATACCAACAATGAGCAGTTCTTC
CASSQLNTNNEQFF
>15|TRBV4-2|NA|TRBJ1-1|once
TGTGCCAGCAGCCTGTGGGGGGCGCTGAACACTGAAGCTTTCTTT
CASSLWGALNTEAFF
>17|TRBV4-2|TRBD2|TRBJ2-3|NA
TGTGCCAGCAGCCAAGCGGGACTAGCGGGGGGGTACGATACGCAGTATTTT
CASSQAGLAGGYDTQYF
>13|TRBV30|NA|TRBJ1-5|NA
TGTGCCTGGAATATGGATAGCAATCAGCCCCAGCATTTT
CAWNMDSNQPQHF
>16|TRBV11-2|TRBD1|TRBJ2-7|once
TGTGCCAGCAGCGAGACAGGGGGTAGTGTGTCCTACGAGCAGTACTTC
CASSETGGSVSYEQYF
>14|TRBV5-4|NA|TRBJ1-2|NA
TGTGCCAGCAGCTCGACCCGGACGGATTTCGTCCGCACCTTC
CASSSTRTDFVRTF
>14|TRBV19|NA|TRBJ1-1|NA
TGTGCCAGTACTAGGGGACAACGCGACGCTGAAGCTTTCTTT
CASTRGQRDAEAFF
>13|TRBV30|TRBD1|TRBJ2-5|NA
TGTGCCTGGAACCGGGACAGCGAAGAGACCCAGTACTTC
CAWNRDSEETQYF
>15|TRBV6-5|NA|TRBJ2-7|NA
TGTGCCAGCAGTTACTCGTTTGTAGGGACCTACGAGCAGTACTTC
CASSYSFVGTYEQYF
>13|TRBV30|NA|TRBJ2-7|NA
TGTGCCTGGAGCGGGACGGTTCCCTACGAGCAGTACTTC
CAWSGTVPYEQYF
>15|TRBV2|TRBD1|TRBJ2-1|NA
TGTGCCAGCAGGAGGGACAGGGGGCCGGCGGGTGAGCAGTTCTTC
CASRRDRGPAGEQFF
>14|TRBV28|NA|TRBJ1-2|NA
TGTGCCAGCAGTTTATCGGATTCTGGCTATGGCTACACCTTC
CASSLSDSGYGYTF
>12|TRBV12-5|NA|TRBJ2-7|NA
TGTGCTAGTGGCCGTGGGACCTACGAGCAGTACTTC
CASGRGTYEQYF
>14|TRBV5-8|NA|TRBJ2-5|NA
TGTGCCAGCAGCTTGGGTGGGGCGTTAGAGACCCAGTACTTC
CASSLGGALETQYF
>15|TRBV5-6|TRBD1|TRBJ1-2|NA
TGTGCCAGCAGCCCTTGGGACAGGCCTAACTATGGCTACACCTTC
CASSPWDRPNYGYTF
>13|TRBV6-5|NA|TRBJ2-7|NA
TGTGCCAGCACTCCCTCAGGGACCCACGAGCAGTACTTC
CASTPSGTHEQYF
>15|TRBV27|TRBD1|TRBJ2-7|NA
TGTGCCAGCAGTCGATTCGGGACAGGGGCATGGGAGCAGTACTTC
CASSRFGTGAWEQYF
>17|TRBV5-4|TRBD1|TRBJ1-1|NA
TGTGCCAGCAGCCTGGAGGGACAGGGGGCGATTAACACTGAAGCTTTCTTT
CASSLEGQGAINTEAFF
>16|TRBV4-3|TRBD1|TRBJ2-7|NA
TGCGCCAGCAGCCACCTATTCGGGACAGGTATCCACGAGCAGTACTTC
CASSHLFGTGIHEQYF
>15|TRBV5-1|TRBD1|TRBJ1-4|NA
TGCGCCAGCAGCTTACCCCAGGGGGCTAATGAAAAACTGTTTTTT
CASSLPQGANEKLFF
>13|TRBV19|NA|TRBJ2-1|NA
TGTGCCAGTAGTATCGGCAGTAACAATGAGCAGTTCTTC
CASSIGSNNEQFF
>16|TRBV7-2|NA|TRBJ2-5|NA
TGTGCCAGCAGCTTGTACGTAGGGTTGTACCAAGAGACCCAGTACTTC
CASSLYVGLYQETQYF
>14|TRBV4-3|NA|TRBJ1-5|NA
TGCGCCAGCAGCCAAGATGGCAGCGGTCAGCCCCAGCATTTT
CASSQDGSGQPQHF
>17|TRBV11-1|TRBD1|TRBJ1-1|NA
TGTGCCAGCAGCAAGTCCGGGACAGGGTTAGGGGACACTGAAGCTTTCTTT
CASSKSGTGLGDTEAFF
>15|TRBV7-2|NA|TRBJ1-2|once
TGTGCCAGCAGCTTATTGCGGGGTTCCACCTATGGCTACACCTTC
CASSLLRGSTYGYTF
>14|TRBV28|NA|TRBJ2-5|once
TGTGCCAGCAGTTTTCTCCGGAATCAAGAGACCCAGTACTTC
CASSFLRNQETQYF
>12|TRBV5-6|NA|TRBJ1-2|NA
TGTGCCAGCAGCTTGGTGTCGTGGGGCTACACCTTC
CASSLVSWGYTF
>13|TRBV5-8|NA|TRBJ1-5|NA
TGTGCCAGCAGCTTGGTAGCGGAACAGCCCCAGCATTTT
CASSLVAEQPQHF
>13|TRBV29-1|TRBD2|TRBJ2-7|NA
TGCAGCGTTAGATTAGCGGGGACCTACGAGCAGTACTTC
CSVRLAGTYEQYF
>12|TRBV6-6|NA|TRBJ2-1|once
TGTGCCAGCAGGCCAGGAGGAGTGGAGCAGTTCTTC
CASRPGGVEQFF
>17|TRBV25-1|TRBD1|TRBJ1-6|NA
TGTGCCAGCAGTACGGCCACAGGGGACAGAGCCTATTCACCCCTCCACTTT
CASSTATGDRAYSPLHF
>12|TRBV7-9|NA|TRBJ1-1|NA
TGTGCCAGCAGCCAAGAGTACACTGAAGCTTTCTTT
CASSQEYTEAFF
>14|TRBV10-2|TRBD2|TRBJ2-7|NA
TGCGCCAGCGCTAGCGGGGTCTCAATAGACGAGCAGTACTTC
CASASGVSIDEQYF
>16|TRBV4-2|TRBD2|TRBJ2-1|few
TGTGCCAGCAGCCCGGGACTAGCGGGGGGTGGTGATGAGCAGTTCTTC
CASSPGLAGGGDEQFF
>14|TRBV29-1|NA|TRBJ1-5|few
TGCAGGGGGGGGACTGGGAGTGTGGATCAGCCCCAGCATTTT
CRGGTGSVDQPQHF
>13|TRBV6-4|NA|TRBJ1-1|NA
TGTGCCAGCAGATCCGAGGGGTTCACTGAAGCTTTCTTT
CASRSEGFTEAFF
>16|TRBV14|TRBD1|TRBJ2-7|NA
TGTGCCAGCAGCCAAGATCGCACAGGGGGCAGGTACGAGCAGTACTTC
CASSQDRTGGRYEQYF
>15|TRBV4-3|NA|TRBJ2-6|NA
TGCGCCAGCAGCCGGCAGAGCTCTGGGGCCAACGTCCTGACTTTC
CASSRQSSGANVLTF